This T cell receptor (beta chain) was captured in a study of T cell responses to AZD1222 COVID-19 vaccine. Notes on the study in general: Among the donors, most were white British and more were female, and clonal diversity was possibly underestimated. Baseline seropositivity characterized only a handful of AZD1222 recipients.

TCRdb's table, derived via immunoSEQ multiplex PCR, lists solely in-frame clones and lacks some. This sample has under 200,000 clones, with roughly 86% found just once. Concerning this clone: Antigen specificity is unknown.

The clonotype was recovered from an adult in good health. The sample consisted of peripheral blood, taken on day 0 of AZD1222 vaccination.

The DNA for the CDR3 is TGTGCCAGTAGTATTTGGGGGGGGAACACTGAAGCTTTCTTT. This codes for CASSIWGGNTEAFF. The chain recombines TRBV19 with TRBJ1-1; TRBD1 might be the D (5 bases). Trimming took 3 bases from V and 1 from J, leaving 9 bases between them. The CDR3 runs 14 residues. Germline V lookup: CDR1 LNHDA, CDR2 SQIVND (reference sequence).